These T cell receptor beta chains were read from a single sample in a study of blood T cell repertoires in COVID-19. Measured with immunoSEQ multiplex PCR; TCRdb has only the in-frame clones, and not every one. This sample has some 250,000 clones, with 88% found just once. The specimen sequenced was peripheral blood. The receptor set was obtained from a woman in her thirties or forties who had recovered from COVID-19. The CDR3 runs from the conserved cysteine through the conserved F or W. Clone size is stated in some rows and not others, as once, few, many or a class when expanded.

CSAEGANEKLFF,.,TRBJ1-4,TRBV29-1
CASSTRQGLYGYTF,.,TRBJ1-2,TRBV25-1
CASSQGGGGGNTIYF,.,TRBJ1-3,TRBV4-3
CASSYSTGVTEAFF,few,TRBJ1-1,TRBV6-2/TRBV6-3
CASSPRRGRGGELFF,.,TRBJ2-2,TRBV3-1/TRBV3-2
CATSDWAGAGGGYTF,.,TRBJ1-2,TRBV24-1
CASSLGGRAGTEAFF,.,TRBJ1-1,TRBV5-1
CSASTGGNQPQHF,.,TRBJ1-5,TRBV29-1
CATGGTGGSGANVLTF,.,TRBJ2-6,TRBV24-1
CATSRERRDRLHEKLFF,.,TRBJ1-4,TRBV15
CASSPEVGANTEAFF,.,TRBJ1-1,TRBV5-1
CASSSRVGANTEAFF,.,TRBJ1-1,TRBV6-5
CASSFGRVSF,.,TRBJ1-2,TRBV12-3/TRBV12-4
CASSRWSLAGGPADEQFF,once,TRBJ2-1,TRBV7-2
CASTPGGDTQYF,.,TRBJ2-3,TRBV12-3/TRBV12-4
CASSPKFSGSLNEQFF,.,TRBJ2-1,TRBV7-9
CASTKGGPAKNIQYF,.,TRBJ2-4,TRBV19
CASSPGGPNTEAFF,.,TRBJ1-1,TRBV18
CAWSGGGLGLYSNQPQHF,.,TRBJ1-5,TRBV30
CASSLTHRGLDGYTF,.,TRBJ1-2,TRBV11-2
CASSRGTSGRAATQYF,.,TRBJ2-3,TRBV19
CASRARQGASCEKLFF,once,TRBJ1-4,TRBV6-8
CSVTRGGNQPQHF,.,TRBJ1-5,TRBV29-1
CATSGTSGRWADTQYF,.,TRBJ2-3,TRBV19
CASSPPGGTGGTEAFF,.,TRBJ1-1,TRBV5-6
CATSDSGRSGELFF,.,TRBJ2-2,TRBV24-1
CASSYPFGSNTGELFF,.,TRBJ2-2,TRBV6-2/TRBV6-3
CASSGPTSGKTDTQYF,.,TRBJ2-3,TRBV21-1
CASGQSGNSPLHF,.,TRBJ1-6,TRBV9
CSARWTQEQFF,.,TRBJ2-1,TRBV20-1
CATSDPLGGKEKLFF,.,TRBJ1-4,TRBV24-1
CAIRRDRADYGYTF,.,TRBJ1-2,TRBV10-3
CASRPTGTGGQPQHF,.,TRBJ1-5,TRBV6-5
CATSDPAKGQSSYNEQFF,.,TRBJ2-1,TRBV24-1
CASSLSPTGSGGYTF,.,TRBJ1-2,TRBV28
CAISDGQGSYGYTF,few,TRBJ1-2,TRBV10-3
CASSPGHSGNTIYF,.,TRBJ1-3,TRBV6-5
CASSLGGTGSYGYTF,.,TRBJ1-2,TRBV7-2
CASLGGSTDTQYF,.,TRBJ2-3,TRBV9
CASSTSGYNEQFF,.,TRBJ2-1,TRBV6-4
CSVPSRITDTQYF,.,TRBJ2-3,TRBV29-1
CASSLGRRGDTEAFF,.,TRBJ1-1,TRBV7-2
CASSRGLGAGVSYEQYF,.,TRBJ2-7,TRBV18
CATSTGAGEKLFF,.,TRBJ1-4,TRBV30
CASSQDRARGQFF,.,TRBJ2-1,TRBV3-1/TRBV3-2
CASSVGASGSGETQYF,.,TRBJ2-5,TRBV9
CARNPPGAGVLLEQYF,.,TRBJ2-7,TRBV6-4
CASSPAGGYNEQFF,.,TRBJ2-1,TRBV7-3
CASNPWTGSSYNEQFF,.,TRBJ2-1,TRBV27
CANSPHLGARGDTEAFF,once,TRBJ1-1,TRBV11-2
CASSPDSYEQYF,once,TRBJ2-7,TRBV9
CASSEWGGQRETQYF,.,TRBJ2-5,TRBV2